One sample yielded the 24 T cell receptor beta chains listed below, sequenced in a study of PD-L1 blockade in urothelial cancer. Time point indicated: pretreatment peripheral blood. Profiling relied on immunoSEQ multiplex PCR, and the TCRdb table lists in-frame clones only, not all of them. This sample has 86,000 or so clones, with about 84% found just once. Sequenced material: PBMCs, taken around atezolizumab (anti-PD-L1) treatment. These receptors were collected from a man in his sixties with urothelial cancer.

J is TRBJ2-7 and V is TRBV10-3; TRBD2 matches 14 bases. Germline values: CDR1 ENHRY, CDR2 SYGVKD. The CDR3 is made up of 17 amino acids. V shed 6 bases and J 3 bases; nucleotides not matched to a gene: 10. The CDR3 DNA reads TGTGCCATCAGACCGGGACTAGCGGGAGTAGGCATCTACGAGCAGTACTTC. Amino acids: CAIRPGLAGVGIYEQYF.

CDR3 nucleotides: TGTGCCAGCAGGACAGGGGGCTCGTACTCTGGAAACACCATATATTTT. It translates to CASRTGGSYSGNTIYF. The chain couples TRBV6-6 to TRBJ1-3; TRBD1 matches at 10 bases. The junction had 5 bases not matched to a gene; V was cut back by 6 bases and J by 0 bases. This CDR3 has 16 residues. Per the germline V gene, CDR1 is MNHNY and CDR2 is SVGAGI (reference sequence).

Turning to this clone: Germline and junction disagree at one end, which may indicate a read error. V and J are TRBV7-7 and TRBJ2-2; TRBD2 is a possible D gene (7 bases). The germline V gene encodes CDR1 SSHAT and CDR2 FNYEAQ (reference sequence). The CDR3 has 15 residues. The CDR3 DNA follows: TGTGCTAGCAGCTTAGACAGGCGGGGGACCGGGGAGCTGTTTTTT. This encodes CASSLDRRGTGELFF. The whole variable domain, filled in from reference TRBV7-7 and TRBJ2-2, reads GAGVSQSPRYKVTKRGQDVTLRCDPISSHATLYWYQQALGQGPEFLTYFNYEAQPDKSGLPSDRFSAERPEGSISTLTIQRTEQRDSAMYRCASSLDRRGTGELFFGEGSRLTVL.

The rearrangement uses TRBV9 and TRBJ2-7; D possibly corresponds to TRBD2 (5 bases). V lost 0 bases and J lost 3, with 13 bases in between. The CDR3 totals 15 residues. In germline, CDR1 is SGDLS, CDR2 YYNGEE. CDR3: CASSVAPGSLYEQYF. The CDR3 DNA reads TGTGCCAGCAGCGTAGCCCCGGGGAGCCTCTACGAGCAGTACTTC.

The chain recombines TRBV28 with TRBJ1-4, with D tentatively TRBD1 (6 bases). Germline V gene lookup returns CDR1 MDHEN and CDR2 SYDVKM. V was shortened by 6 bases and J by 3 bases, with 14 bases between the two germline ends. This CDR3 spans 15 amino acids. The chain's CDR3 is CASSLGGAANEKLFF. In nucleotides, the CDR3 is TGTGCCAGCAGCCTAGGGGGAGCGGCTAATGAAAAACTGTTTTTT.

V gene TRBV30 combines with J gene TRBJ1-6; D is ambiguous. The CDR3 is 13 residues long. Germline V lookup: CDR1 GTSNPN, CDR2 SVGIG (reference sequence). V dropped 0 bases and J dropped 7 bases, with 7 bases sitting between them. The CDR3 sequence: CAWSVLENSPLHF. The CDR3 nucleotides read TGTGCCTGGAGTGTACTCGAGAATTCACCCCTCCACTTT.

The V call is TRBV14, the J call TRBJ2-3; the D is unclear. The germline V and J ends were trimmed by 3 bases and 4 bases, with 11 bases remaining between them. Germline CDR1 and CDR2: SGHDN and FVKESK. The CDR3 totals 14 residues. The CDR3 spells CASSQAGSSDTQYF. The CDR3 DNA follows: TGTGCCAGCAGCCAGGCAGGCAGTTCAGATACGCAGTATTTT.

The V call is TRBV28, the J call TRBJ2-1; tentatively, D is TRBD1 (6 bases). CDR3 size: 13 residues. Germline V CDR1 and CDR2: MDHEN, SYDVKM. The V end lost 5 bases, the J end lost 7 bases, and 12 bases lay between the germline ends. In DNA form, the CDR3 reads TGTGCCAGCAGTGGACCTCAGGGGAATGAGCAGTTCTTC. This sequence encodes CASSGPQGNEQFF.

This chain links TRBV13 with TRBJ2-7; 9 bases align to TRBD1. Per germline, CDR1 PRHDT and CDR2 FYEKMQ (reference sequence). J was trimmed by 1 base and V by 5 bases; bases with no gene match: 3. This CDR3 region has 14 residues. CDR3 sequence: CASSAGQGSYEQYF. The DNA of the CDR3 is TGTGCCAGCAGCGCCGGACAGGGGTCCTACGAGCAGTACTTC.

The DNA for the CDR3 is TGTGCCAGCTCACCACCGACAGGGGTCTACAATGAGCAGTTCTTC. Residues: CASSPPTGVYNEQFF. V and J are TRBV18 and TRBJ2-1, with TRBD1 matching over 8 bases. Per germline, CDR1 KGHSH and CDR2 LQKENI. V was clipped by 0 bases and J by 3 bases; unmatched bases: 1. This CDR3 is 15 amino acids long.

This clone appeared a few times. This chain uses TRBV19 with TRBJ2-2, with 7 bases fitting TRBD2. The CDR3 is 14 residues long. With V trimmed by 4 bases and J by 5 bases, 4 bases remained unmatched. CDR1 is LNHDA and CDR2 is SQIVND in the germline V gene (reference sequence). The CDR3 reads CASSSGSLTGELFF. In nucleotides, the CDR3 is TGTGCCAGTAGTAGCGGGAGCCTGACCGGGGAGCTGTTTTTT.

V usage is TRBV30 and J usage is TRBJ2-2, with D hard to call. CDR3 length: 14 amino acids. V dropped 2 bases and J dropped 7 bases, with 14 bases sitting between them. Germline assignment: CDR1 GTSNPN and CDR2 SVGIG (reference sequence). The DNA for the CDR3 is TGTGCCTGGAGTCTGGTCACCCCCGGCGGGGAGCTGTTTTTT. Translated: CAWSLVTPGGELFF.

The chain joins TRBV30 to TRBJ2-3, with D perhaps TRBD2 (6 bases). This CDR3 has 13 amino acids. V shed 1 base and J shed 6 bases, with 11 bases lying between them. Germline V CDR1 and CDR2: GTSNPN, SVGIG (reference sequence). The CDR3 DNA reads TGTGCCTGGAGTGGGGGGGTTGCGGATACGCAGTATTTT. Translating it yields CAWSGGVADTQYF. The whole variable domain, remainder taken from reference TRBV30 and TRBJ2-3, is SQTIHQWPATLVQPVGSPLSLECTVEGTSNPNLYWYRQAAGRGLQLLFYSVGIGQISSEVPQNLSASRPQDRQFILSSKKLLLSDSGFYLCAWSGGVADTQYFGPGTRLTVL.

This clone occurred many times. The chain is built from TRBV7-9 and TRBJ1-1; 11 bases match TRBD1. The J segment lost 5 bases and the V segment lost 5 bases, leaving 7 bases of the junction unmatched. This CDR3 is 15 amino acids long. CDR1 and CDR2 from the germline V gene are SEHNR and FQNEAQ (reference sequence). DNA of the CDR3: TGTGCCAGCAGCCTAGGGACAGGGGGTTTTACTGAAGCTTTCTTT. It is translated as CASSLGTGGFTEAFF.

This rearrangement joins TRBV19 to TRBJ2-1; D might be TRBD1 (6 bases). V lost 0 bases and J 2 bases, leaving 11 bases between the germline ends. The CDR3 has 16 amino acids. Germline V gene data show CDR1 as LNHDA and CDR2 as SQIVND (reference sequence). CDR3 residues: CASSIDLGGAYNEQFF. Here the CDR3 DNA reads TGTGCCAGTAGTATAGATTTAGGGGGAGCCTACAATGAGCAGTTCTTC.

The chain uses TRBV30 and TRBJ2-7; D ambiguous. CDR3 length: 12 residues. CDR1 is GTSNPN, CDR2 SVGIG, per germline (reference sequence). V lost 2 bases and J lost 2, with 7 bases in between. CDR3 amino acids: CAWSRQTYEQYF. The DNA of the CDR3 is TGTGCCTGGAGTCGACAAACCTACGAGCAGTACTTC.

The J gene is TRBJ1-5, the V gene TRBV6-1; 9 nucleotides match TRBD1. Trimming cost V 4 bases and J 1 base; bases outside gene matches: 2. CDR3 length equals 15 residues. Germline V CDR1 and CDR2: MNHNS, SASEGT. In DNA form, the CDR3 reads TGTGCCAGCAGTGCACAGGGGGCGAGCAATCAGCCCCAGCATTTT. Its protein product is CASSAQGASNQPQHF.

V and J are TRBV30 and TRBJ2-7, with TRBD2 identical over 7 bases. The CDR3 covers 15 residues. Germline assignment: CDR1 GTSNPN and CDR2 SVGIG (reference sequence). V shed 2 bases and J 7 bases; nucleotides not matched to a gene: 14. This chain's CDR3 is CAWSPYIAGYQEQYF. For the CDR3, the DNA is TGTGCCTGGAGTCCTTATATAGCGGGCTACCAGGAGCAGTACTTC.

The chain links TRBV11-1 to TRBJ2-5, with TRBD1 identical over 8 bases. Germline V gene lookup returns CDR1 SGHAT and CDR2 FQDESV (reference sequence). With 5 bases clipped from V and 4 bases from J, the junction kept 6 bases outside the gene matches. CDR3 length equals 14 residues. CDR3 bases: TGTGCCAGCAGCCCCTGGGACAGGAGAGAGACCCAGTACTTC. Its protein is CASSPWDRRETQYF.

The chain links TRBV4-2 to TRBJ1-1; perhaps TRBD1 as D (6 bases). The CDR3 sequence is 16 residues long. The germline V gene encodes CDR1 LGHNA and CDR2 YNFKEQ. Trimming removed 1 base from V and 3 bases from J, with 15 bases in between. CDR3 nucleotide sequence: TGTGCCAGCAGCCAAGTGCGAGGGGGTACCGACACTGAAGCTTTCTTT. This gives the protein CASSQVRGGTDTEAFF.

The chain recombines TRBV6-1 with TRBJ1-6; perhaps TRBD1 as D (5 bases). V was trimmed by 2 bases and J by 10 bases, leaving 9 bases between them. This CDR3 comprises 13 residues. Per the germline V gene, CDR1 is MNHNS and CDR2 is SASEGT. CDR3 loop: CASSESRQSPLHF. CDR3 coding DNA: TGTGCCAGCAGTGAAAGTAGACAGTCACCCCTCCACTTT.

The J gene is TRBJ2-1, the V gene TRBV4-3; 7 nucleotides match TRBD1. The CDR3 loop spans 13 amino acids. Germline V gives CDR1 LGHNA, CDR2 YSLEER. V lost 3 bases to trimming and J lost 8 bases; unmatched junction nucleotides: 4. For the CDR3, the DNA is TGCGCCAGCAGCCAGTACAGGGGATATGAGCAGTTCTTC. Translation: CASSQYRGYEQFF.

J is TRBJ2-7 and V is TRBV19, with a tentative D call TRBD2 (6 bases). The CDR3 is 15 residues long. Trimming removed 3 bases at V and 3 bases at J, with 15 bases between. The V gene's germline CDR1 is LNHDA and CDR2 SQIVND (reference sequence). Here the CDR3 reads CASSIHASAYYEQYF. CDR3 nucleotides: TGTGCCAGTAGTATTCATGCTAGCGCCTACTACGAGCAGTACTTC.

This sequence joins TRBV19 and TRBJ2-7; D not certain. This CDR3 region has 14 residues. Germline CDR1 is LNHDA and CDR2 is SQIVND (reference sequence). The V gene lost 3 bases and the J gene lost 0 bases, with 9 bases spanning the gap. The CDR3 bases are TGTGCCAGTAGTATGGGCGCAACCTCCTACGAGCAGTACTTC. Amino acids: CASSMGATSYEQYF.